Listed below are T cell receptor beta chains from one sample, sequenced in a study of CD8 T cells in ankylosing spondylitis. TCRdb ran MiXCR on the 5' RACE reads and lists one entry per CDR3 protein. The profile shows about 700,000 distinct CDR3 sequences, 15% to 20% of them singletons. Sequenced material: blood, either unsorted or a sorted T cell fraction (not recorded which). The origin of the receptors is a male donor with ankylosing spondylitis. CDR3s leave out the opening cysteine and the closing phenylalanine or tryptophan. A D gene is named only where the DNA matches it firmly.

TRBV11-2	.	12	TRBJ1-6	ASSLTDYNSPLH
TRBV11-2	.	12	TRBJ2-1	ASSLGMGGPEQF
TRBV6-1	.	10	TRBJ2-7	ASSTKGYEQY
TRBV7-8	TRBD1	13	TRBJ1-1	ASSLAETGATEAF
TRBV5-1	.	13	TRBJ1-1	ASSLGEGTTAEAF
TRBV10-3	.	11	TRBJ1-1	AISGTDDTEAF
TRBV27	.	13	TRBJ1-2	ASSFFPGGDYGYT
TRBV28	.	12	TRBJ1-5	ASRTGRNNQPQH
TRBV5-1	.	15	TRBJ2-2	ASSWGIRSGDTGELF
TRBV20-1	.	12	TRBJ2-3	SANDRRGADTQY
TRBV12-3/TRBV12-4	.	12	TRBJ1-1	ASRGISVNTEAF
TRBV6-2/TRBV6-3	TRBD2	14	TRBJ2-1	ASSTLAGGPNNEQF
TRBV5-1	TRBD1	14	TRBJ1-6	ASSQLGDSLGSPLH
TRBV11-3	TRBD1	17	TRBJ2-3	ASSRRGTGGLVGTDTQY
TRBV5-6	.	10	TRBJ2-3	ASSYARDTQY
TRBV15	.	10	TRBJ1-1	ATSRGSGAAF
TRBV28	.	10	TRBJ2-7	ASRTASYEQY
TRBV6-5	TRBD2	14	TRBJ2-5	ASSYGPAGGQETQY
TRBV9	TRBD1	15	TRBJ2-1	ASSADTQGSPYNEQF
TRBV6-6	.	10	TRBJ1-1	ASSYPAGVAF
TRBV14	.	12	TRBJ1-5	ASSQTGNNQPQH
TRBV5-1	TRBD1	14	TRBJ1-1	ASSAASTGSNTEAF
TRBV19	TRBD1	13	TRBJ2-3	AIAEGAGRTDTQY
TRBV20-1	TRBD2	12	TRBJ2-5	SAKTSDGGETQY
TRBV29-1	.	14	TRBJ2-5	SVEGGGTGRSETQY
TRBV6-5	.	9	TRBJ1-1	ASYRATEAF
TRBV7-2	.	13	TRBJ1-4	ASSWDLTTNEKLF
TRBV4-1	.	13	TRBJ1-4	ASSQGGVTNEKLF